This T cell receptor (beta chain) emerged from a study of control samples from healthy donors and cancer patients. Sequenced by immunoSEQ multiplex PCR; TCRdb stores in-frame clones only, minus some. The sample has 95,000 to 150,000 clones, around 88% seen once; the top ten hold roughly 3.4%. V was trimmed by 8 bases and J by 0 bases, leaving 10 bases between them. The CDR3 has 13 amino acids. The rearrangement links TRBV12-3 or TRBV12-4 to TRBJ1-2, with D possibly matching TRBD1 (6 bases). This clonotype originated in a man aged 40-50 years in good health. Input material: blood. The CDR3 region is CASSRGPNYGYTF. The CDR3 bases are TGTGCCAGCTCCCGGGGGCCTAACTATGGCTACACCTTC.